The 26 T cell receptor beta chains reported below all come from one sample, sequenced in a study of blood T cells in healthy people across ages. A second PCR of roughly 7 to 11 cycles used a sample-barcoded 5' primer and a J-beta primer mix. A single record per CDR3 protein comes from TCRdb applying MiXCR to the 5' RACE reads. The repertoire includes 750,000 to 950,000 distinct CDR3 sequences, under 35% of them detected once, and 10% sits in the top ten. These data were also reused for a study on T cells of mothers and their children.

Sample: blood. These receptors were taken from a woman aged 40 to 50 in good health.

This clonotype was recorded at least ten times. This chain connects TRBV12-3 or TRBV12-4 to TRBJ2-3; D perhaps matches TRBD2 (5 bases). The CDR3 spans 15 residues. V dropped 6 bases and J dropped 2 bases, with 15 bases sitting between them. The CDR3 loop reads CASSQPTGFTDTQYF. The CDR3 DNA reads TGTGCCAGCAGCCAACCGACGGGATTCACAGATACGCAGTATTTT.

This clonotype was counted many times. Here the CDR3 reads CASSLGGGVHNEQFF. The DNA of the CDR3 is TGTGCCAGCAGCCTAGGGGGCGGGGTACACAATGAGCAGTTCTTC. The chain employs TRBV9 and TRBJ2-1; D possibly corresponds to TRBD1 (7 bases). This CDR3 has 15 amino acids. Between the trimmed V and J ends, which lost 4 bases and 5 bases, there was a span of 16 bases. Germline loops: CDR1 SGDLS, CDR2 YYNGEE.

V gene TRBV7-3 combines with J gene TRBJ1-2; possible D gene TRBD1, 5 bases. Germline CDR1 and CDR2: SGHTA and FQGTGA. The CDR3 loop spans 13 amino acids. Trimming took off 1 base at V and 7 bases at J, with 10 bases between the two ends. CDR3: CASSLNGGTGYTF. The CDR3 DNA is TGTGCCAGCAGCTTAAATGGGGGGACTGGCTACACCTTC.

This clonotype was seen ten or more times. The rearrangement links TRBV5-7 to TRBJ2-5, with D perhaps TRBD1 or TRBD2 (7 bases each). TRBV5-7 carries the ORF label, with uncertain function. This CDR3 has 16 residues. V dropped 0 bases and J dropped 0 bases, with 12 bases sitting between them. CDR3 in DNA: TGTGCCAGCAGCTTGGCAGGGGGGGGATACCAAGAGACCCAGTACTTC. Its translation: CASSLAGGGYQETQYF.

V usage is TRBV11-3 and J usage is TRBJ2-1, with D perhaps TRBD1 or TRBD2 (5 bases each). Gene TRBJ2-7 matches the end of the DNA better, so the J call may be wrong. The CDR3 totals 17 residues. Per germline, CDR1 SGHNT and CDR2 YENEEA. CDR3 nucleotide sequence: TGTGCCAGCAGCTTAGAGGGACGCCGGAGCTCCTACAATGAGCAGTACTTC. Its translation is CASSLEGRRSSYNEQYF.

The chain joins TRBV12-3 or TRBV12-4 to TRBJ2-7; 14 nucleotides agree with TRBD2. The CDR3 has 16 amino acids. V dropped 0 bases and J dropped 4; count of bases not matched to a gene: 2. The CDR3 reads CASSLAGTSGSYEQYF. CDR3 nucleotide sequence: TGTGCCAGCAGTTTAGCCGGGACTAGCGGGAGTTACGAGCAGTACTTC.

The rearrangement links TRBV3-1 to TRBJ2-7; D might be TRBD1 (6 bases). Per germline, CDR1 LGHDT and CDR2 YNNKEL (reference sequence). V gave up 8 bases and J gave up 2 bases, with 19 bases separating them. This CDR3 is built from 15 residues. The CDR3 is CASVRSGDPTYEQYF. Written as DNA, the CDR3 is TGTGCCAGCGTCCGGTCAGGGGACCCCACCTACGAGCAGTACTTC.

The gene calls are TRBV3-1 and TRBJ1-2; no definite D call. CDR3 size: 14 residues. Trimming pared 0 bases from V and 4 bases from J, leaving 9 bases between. Germline-derived CDR1 and CDR2 are LGHDT and YNNKEL (reference sequence). The CDR3 DNA reads as TGTGCCAGCAGCCAAGATCCCAAAACCTATGGCTACACCTTC. As protein: CASSQDPKTYGYTF.

This sequence joins TRBV10-3 and TRBJ1-1; D is undetermined. Germline CDR1 ENHRY, CDR2 SYGVKD. The length of the CDR3 is 14 residues. V was shortened by 0 bases and J by 7 bases, with 12 bases between the two germline ends. The CDR3 coding sequence is TGTGCCATCAGTGAGTCGAACGGACGGATTGAAGCTTTCTTT. Its translation is CAISESNGRIEAFF.

This clonotype has at least ten counts. The chain combines TRBV5-1 with TRBJ2-1; D gene uncertain. The V end was cut by 0 bases, the J end by 1 base, with 5 bases between. This CDR3 has 14 amino acids. The germline V gene encodes CDR1 SGHRS and CDR2 YFSETQ. The CDR3 loop reads CASSLDPSYNEQFF. The DNA for the CDR3 is TGCGCCAGCAGCTTGGATCCATCCTACAATGAGCAGTTCTTC.

The table lists this clonotype with many counts. The chain uses TRBV12-3 or TRBV12-4 and TRBJ2-5; 7 nucleotides match TRBD1. Germline trimming cut 1 base from V and 2 bases from J; bases unmatched to any gene: 1. This CDR3 has 14 amino acids. CDR3 amino acids: CASSLGQGQETQYF. The CDR3 nucleotides are TGTGCCAGCAGTTTAGGACAGGGTCAAGAGACCCAGTACTTC.

This chain joins TRBV5-1 and TRBJ2-1; 10 nucleotides align to TRBD2. The J call is doubtful: the DNA matches TRBJ2-7 better. This CDR3 is built from 16 residues. Germline V gene sequence: CDR1 SGHRS, CDR2 YFSETQ. CDR3 sequence reads: CASQVERIAGGVEQYF. The CDR3, as DNA: TGCGCCAGCCAAGTCGAGCGGATAGCGGGAGGAGTGGAGCAGTACTTC.

This clonotype was counted only a few times. J is TRBJ1-1 and V is TRBV11-2; D gene ambiguous. V was pared by 4 bases and J by 3 bases, with 18 bases between. This CDR3 has 16 amino acids. Per germline, CDR1 SGHAT and CDR2 FQNNGV. As DNA, the CDR3 is TGTGCCAGCAGCTATCCGGACGTGGGGAGGGACACTGAAGCTTTCTTT. Translating gives CASSYPDVGRDTEAFF.

To note about this clonotype: This sequence may be a read error, since a much larger clone differs from it by one base. The chain joins TRBV7-3 to TRBJ2-1; D not resolved. The CDR3 is made up of 13 amino acids. CDR1 is SGHTA, CDR2 FQGTGA, per germline. DNA for the CDR3: TGTGCCAGCCGGGCGAGCTCCTACAATGGGCAGTTCTTC. This encodes CASRASSYNGQFF.

This clonotype was recorded many times. This rearrangement joins TRBV11-3 to TRBJ2-1; no clear D gene. Trimming shortened V by 0 bases and J by 10 bases, and 10 bases separated the two germline ends. CDR1 and CDR2 (germline): SGHNT, YENEEA. The CDR3 sequence is 13 residues long. The CDR3 sequence: CASSLDEAEEQFF. In DNA form, the CDR3 reads TGTGCCAGCAGCTTAGATGAGGCAGAGGAGCAGTTCTTC.

This clonotype was found a few times. This chain uses TRBV12-3 or TRBV12-4 with TRBJ2-4; 9 bases agree with TRBD1. This CDR3 spans 23 amino acids. The ends lost 4 bases at V and 1 base at J; junction bases unmatched: 26. The CDR3 DNA reads TGTGCCAGCAGTTCCCGCCCAACTCTTACAGGGGGCTTAAGGGTTGGGGCCAAAAACATTCAGTACTTC. As protein: CASSSRPTLTGGLRVGAKNIQYF.

The chain has TRBV7-6 and TRBJ2-7; weak D call: TRBD1 (6 bases). Germline lookup yields CDR1 SGHVS and CDR2 FNYEAQ. Trimming left V 1 base short and J 5 bases short, with 15 bases between. The CDR3 contains 15 residues. CDR3 region: CASSLETGRFDEQYF. The DNA of the CDR3 is TGTGCCAGCAGCTTAGAGACAGGAAGGTTCGACGAGCAGTACTTC.

About this clonotype itself: A clone one base away is much larger, so this may be a read error. The rearrangement joins TRBV11-2 to TRBJ2-1; tentative D call: TRBD1 (5 bases). The length of the CDR3 is 15 residues. Deletions cut 1 base from V and 10 bases from J, with 17 bases between. The V gene's germline CDR1 is SGHAT and CDR2 FQNNGV. CDR3 loop: CASSLADSQTNEQFF. CDR3 sequence (DNA): TGTGCCAGCAGCTTAGCTGACAGCCAAACGAACGAGCAGTTCTTC. Full variable domain (remainder filled in from reference TRBV11-2 and TRBJ2-1): EAGVAQSPRYKIIEKRQSVAFWCNPISGHATLYWYQQILGQGPKLLIQFQNNGVVDDSQLPKDRFSAERLKGVDSTLKIQPAKLEDSAVYLCASSLADSQTNEQFFGPGTRLTVL.

This clonotype occurred a few times. The V call is TRBV6-6, the J call TRBJ1-4; maybe TRBD1 (5 bases). The germline V gene has CDR1 MNHNY and CDR2 SVGAGI (reference sequence). The CDR3 runs to 16 residues. V was cut by 4 bases and J by 3 bases, with 15 bases left in between. CDR3: CASSWVRGPSNEKLFF. The CDR3, as DNA: TGTGCCAGCAGTTGGGTCCGGGGACCTTCTAATGAAAAACTGTTTTTT.

The chain has TRBV24-1 and TRBJ2-3; weak D call: TRBD1 (5 bases). Deletions cut 0 bases from V and 3 bases from J, with 15 bases between. Looked up from germline, CDR1 is KGHDR and CDR2 is SFDVKD. The CDR3 loop spans 17 amino acids. CDR3 loop: CATSDLGQGWGTDTQYF. As DNA, the CDR3 is TGTGCCACCAGTGATTTGGGACAAGGTTGGGGTACAGATACGCAGTATTTT.

The gene calls are TRBV6-1 and TRBJ2-2; 7 positions match TRBD1. Germline loops: CDR1 MNHNS, CDR2 SASEGT. This CDR3 spans 14 amino acids. V was clipped by 4 bases and J by 6 bases; unmatched bases: 5. The CDR3 DNA is TGTGCCAGCAGTGTGCGACAGGGCTCCGGGGAGCTGTTTTTT. This gives the protein CASSVRQGSGELFF.

In its sample, this clonotype was seen a few times. The chain employs TRBV12-3 or TRBV12-4 and TRBJ1-2; D uncertain. This CDR3 spans 13 amino acids. Between the trimmed V and J ends, which lost 8 bases and 5 bases, there was a span of 15 bases. The DNA of the CDR3 is TGTGCCAGCGGCCCGGGAGCCTTGTATGGCTACACCTTC. Translation: CASGPGALYGYTF.

This clonotype was seen a handful of times. The J gene is TRBJ2-1, the V gene TRBV4-1; 10 nucleotides align to TRBD2. The V gene end was trimmed by 0 bases and the J gene end by 5 bases; junction bases not matched to a gene: 7. The CDR3 covers 17 residues. Per the germline V gene, CDR1 is MGHRA and CDR2 is YSYEKL. The CDR3 region has the DNA TGCGCCAGCAGCCAAGACCCCTCTAGCGGGGGTAACAATGAGCAGTTCTTC. Encoded protein: CASSQDPSSGGNNEQFF.

This clonotype has a handful of counts. V is TRBV6-2 or TRBV6-3 and J is TRBJ2-4, with unresolved D. V was cut by 5 bases and J by 8 bases, with 10 bases left in between. The CDR3 loop spans 12 amino acids. The germline CDR1 and CDR2 sequences are MNHEY and SVGEGT. CDR3 loop: CASSVNGDIQYF. The CDR3 DNA sequence: TGTGCCAGCAGTGTCAATGGGGACATTCAGTACTTC.

In its sample, this clonotype was seen many times. The V call is TRBV27, the J call TRBJ2-5, with D unresolved. Trimming took off 4 bases at V and 0 bases at J, with 9 bases between the two ends. Germline V gene data show CDR1 as MNHEY and CDR2 as SMNVEV (reference sequence). CDR3 length equals 14 residues. This chain's CDR3 is CASSSNMYQETQYF. The CDR3 nucleotides read TGTGCCAGCAGTTCGAACATGTACCAAGAGACCCAGTACTTC.

In its sample, this clonotype was seen many times. The chain has TRBV5-5 and TRBJ2-5, with D possibly matching TRBD1 (6 bases). The CDR3 loop spans 14 amino acids. V dropped 4 bases and J dropped 4 bases, with 14 bases sitting between them. Per the germline V gene, CDR1 is SGHKS and CDR2 is YYEKEE (reference sequence). CDR3 region: CASSTTQGGETQYF. The DNA for the CDR3 is TGTGCCAGCAGCACAACTCAAGGGGGAGAGACCCAGTACTTC.